These T cell receptor beta chains were read from a single sample in a study of beta chain features in type 1 diabetes. Generated by immunoSEQ multiplex PCR, the TCRdb table keeps only in-frame clones and is missing some. This table has roughly 130,000 clones, 9.2% appearing once. Sequenced: central memory CD4+ T cells from blood. The receptor source for this set is a man aged 18 to 35 in good health. CDR3s include the opening cysteine and the closing phenylalanine or tryptophan. A D gene is named only where the DNA matches it firmly. For some rows the clone size is stated as once, few or many, or as a class when expanded; others skip it.

TGTGCCAGCAGCTTAGCACAAAATTCACCCCTCCACTTT,CASSLAQNSPLHF,TRBV7-3,TRBJ1-6,.,.
TGTGCCAGTAGTAACGGGAGAACGGGCCAGCCCCAGCATTTT,CASSNGRTGQPQHF,TRBV19,TRBJ1-5,.,.
TGTGCCAGCAGCGCAACAGGGGGCCGGCAGTACTTC,CASSATGGRQYF,TRBV11-3,TRBJ2-5,TRBD1,.
TGTGCCAGCAGCGTAGCCGGGACAGTCTCCTACAATGAGCAGTTCTTC,CASSVAGTVSYNEQFF,TRBV9,TRBJ2-1,TRBD1,few
TGTGCCAGCAGTGAGGCAACGGGGGGCGCTGGGGCCAACGTCCTGACTTTC,CASSEATGGAGANVLTF,TRBV6-1,TRBJ2-6,.,.
TGTGCCAGCAGTTACGAAGCGGGGGGCCGAGATACGCAGTATTTT,CASSYEAGGRDTQYF,TRBV6-6,TRBJ2-3,TRBD2,.
TGTGCCATCAGTGTCCCGGGACAGGGCATAGAGACCCAGTACTTC,CAISVPGQGIETQYF,TRBV10-3,TRBJ2-5,TRBD1,.
TGTGCCAGTCGGACAGGGCACAATGAGCAGTTCTTC,CASRTGHNEQFF,TRBV19,TRBJ2-1,TRBD1,few
TGTGCCAGCAGCTTAGGAGGGCCTAGGACCGGGGAGCTGTTTTTT,CASSLGGPRTGELFF,TRBV7-2,TRBJ2-2,.,.
TGTGCCAGGAACGACCGGGACATTGGGCAAGAGACCCAGTACTTC,CARNDRDIGQETQYF,TRBV28,TRBJ2-5,.,.
TGTGCCAGCAGCGCCTCGACAGGAAACTATGGCTACACCTTC,CASSASTGNYGYTF,TRBV9,TRBJ1-2,.,.
TGTGCCAGCTCACCTTTGGCGGGGGGGCAAGATACGCAGTATTTT,CASSPLAGGQDTQYF,TRBV18,TRBJ2-3,TRBD2,few
TGTGCCAGCAGCTTATTTAGCAATGAGCAGTTCTTC,CASSLFSNEQFF,TRBV11-2,TRBJ2-1,.,.
TGCGCCAGCAGCCAAGACCCGAACAGTGGTACGAACACCGGGGAGCTGTTTTTT,CASSQDPNSGTNTGELFF,TRBV4-1,TRBJ2-2,.,few
TGTGCCAGCAGCCTCAGGACAGGGGGCACGGGTAGCTACACCTTC,CASSLRTGGTGSYTF,TRBV14,TRBJ1-2,TRBD1,few
TGTGCCAGCAGCCAGGGACAGGATAATTCACCCCTCCACTTT,CASSQGQDNSPLHF,TRBV6-5,TRBJ1-6,TRBD1,.
TGCGCCAGCAGCCAGAACGGGAATCAAGAGACCCAGTACTTC,CASSQNGNQETQYF,TRBV4-1,TRBJ2-5,.,few
TGTGCCAGCAGCTCCAGAGACTTTAGCACAGATACGCAGTATTTT,CASSSRDFSTDTQYF,TRBV7-8,TRBJ2-3,.,.
TGTGCCAGCAGCAAAGGGACAGGGAAATACCACGAGCAGTACTTC,CASSKGTGKYHEQYF,TRBV21-1,TRBJ2-7,.,few
TGTGCCAGCAGCTACCGGACTAGCAGCGCAGATACGCAGTATTTT,CASSYRTSSADTQYF,TRBV7-9,TRBJ2-3,TRBD2,.
TGCGCCAGCAGTCAATTCTCCAGGGGCGGGAATCAGCCCCAGCATTTT,CASSQFSRGGNQPQHF,TRBV23-1,TRBJ1-5,.,few
TGTGCCAGCAGCACCGGACAGGGATTCAACAATGAGCAGTTCTTC,CASSTGQGFNNEQFF,TRBV6-6,TRBJ2-1,TRBD1,.
TGCGCCAGCAGCCCCCGTGCGGGGGAACTAGATACGCAGTATTTT,CASSPRAGELDTQYF,TRBV4-3,TRBJ2-3,TRBD2,.
TGTGCCAGCAGCCATCCTGGGACTAGCGGGGGGGCTGGCACAGATACGCAGTATTTT,CASSHPGTSGGAGTDTQYF,TRBV4-2,TRBJ2-3,TRBD2,few
TGTGCCTGGAAGCACGGACAGGGCGTCTATGGCTACACCTTC,CAWKHGQGVYGYTF,TRBV30,TRBJ1-2,TRBD1,few
TGTGCCATCAGTGAGTCGAATGGAGTAAACGAGCAGTACTTC,CAISESNGVNEQYF,TRBV10-3,TRBJ2-7,.,.
TGTGCCAGCAGCTTAATAACAGAAGCTAACTATGGCTACACCTTC,CASSLITEANYGYTF,TRBV13,TRBJ1-2,.,.
TGCGCCAGCAGCCAAGCACCGGGACAGGGCTCCTACGAGCAGTACTTC,CASSQAPGQGSYEQYF,TRBV4-3,TRBJ2-7,TRBD1,few
TGTGCCAGCAGTTGGACTAGCGGGTACAATGAGCAGTTCTTC,CASSWTSGYNEQFF,TRBV6-5,TRBJ2-1,TRBD2,.
TGCGCCAGCAGCTTGGAGCGGAACACCGGGGAGCTGTTTTTT,CASSLERNTGELFF,TRBV5-1,TRBJ2-2,.,.
TGTGCCAGCAGCCAGCGGGATACGCAGTATTTT,CASSQRDTQYF,TRBV5-8,TRBJ2-3,.,.